A single sample gave rise to the 2 T cell receptor beta chains below, sequenced in a study of radiotherapy plus CTLA-4 blockade in lung cancer. The assay was immunoSEQ multiplex PCR, and TCRdb's table has in-frame clones only and misses some. The sample has over 100,000 clones, 70% to 85% seen once. Sequenced here: peripheral blood, sampled from a patient treated with radiotherapy plus ipilimumab. The origin of the receptors is a human donor with non-small cell lung cancer that progressed on radiotherapy plus ipilimumab. Some clones in this sample may be carry-over from other donors' samples.

The chain is built from TRBV5-1 and TRBJ2-1, with TRBD1 identical over 7 bases. Germline CDR1 is SGHRS and CDR2 is YFSETQ. The junction had 1 base not matched to a gene; V was cut back by 7 bases and J by 3 bases. The CDR3 totals 12 residues. DNA of the CDR3: TGCGCCAGCGGGGACAGCTACAATGAGCAGTTCTTC. Translated, it gives CASGDSYNEQFF. Variable domain in full (rest from reference TRBV5-1 and TRBJ2-1): KAGVTQTPRYLIKTRGQQVTLSCSPISGHRSVSWYQQTPGQGLQFLFEYFSETQRNKGNFPGRFSGRQFSNSRSEMNVSTLELGDSALYLCASGDSYNEQFFGPGTRLTVL.

The genes are TRBV5-6 and TRBJ1-4; D is perhaps TRBD1 (5 bases). The CDR3 is 15 residues long. V lost 5 bases and J 7 bases, leaving 18 bases between the germline ends. Looked up from germline, CDR1 is SGHDT and CDR2 is YYEEEE. CDR3 DNA: TGTGCCAGCAGTCGGGACGGCGTTGGAAGTGAAAAACTGTTTTTT. Translation: CASSRDGVGSEKLFF.